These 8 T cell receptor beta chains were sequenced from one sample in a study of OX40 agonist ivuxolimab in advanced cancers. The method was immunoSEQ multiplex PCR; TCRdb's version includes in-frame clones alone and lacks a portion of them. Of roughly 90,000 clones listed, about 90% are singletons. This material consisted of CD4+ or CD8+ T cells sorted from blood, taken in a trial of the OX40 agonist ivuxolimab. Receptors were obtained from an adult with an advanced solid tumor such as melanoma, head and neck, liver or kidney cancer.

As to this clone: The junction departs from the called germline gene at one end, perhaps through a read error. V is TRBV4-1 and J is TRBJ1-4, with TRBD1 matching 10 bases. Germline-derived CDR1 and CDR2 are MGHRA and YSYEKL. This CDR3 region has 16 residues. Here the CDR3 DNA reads TGCGCCGGCAGCCTGATTCCTGGGACAGGGGCTGAAAAACTGTTTTTT. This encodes CAGSLIPGTGAEKLFF.

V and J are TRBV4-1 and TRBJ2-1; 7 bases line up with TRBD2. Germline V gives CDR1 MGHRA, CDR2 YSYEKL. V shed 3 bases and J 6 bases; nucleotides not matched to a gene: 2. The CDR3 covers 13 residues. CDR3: CASSHRTSNEQFF. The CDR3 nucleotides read TGCGCCAGCAGCCACCGGACTAGCAATGAGCAGTTCTTC.

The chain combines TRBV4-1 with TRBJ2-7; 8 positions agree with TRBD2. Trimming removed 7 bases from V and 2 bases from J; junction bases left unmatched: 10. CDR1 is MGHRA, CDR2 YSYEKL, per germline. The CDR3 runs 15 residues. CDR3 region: CASKRGSGTPYEQYF. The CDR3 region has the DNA TGCGCCAGCAAAAGGGGTAGCGGGACCCCCTACGAGCAGTACTTC.

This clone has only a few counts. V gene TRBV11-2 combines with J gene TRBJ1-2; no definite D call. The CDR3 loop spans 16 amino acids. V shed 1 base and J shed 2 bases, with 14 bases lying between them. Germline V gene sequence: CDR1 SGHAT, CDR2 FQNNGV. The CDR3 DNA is TGTGCCAGCAGCTTAGGTAAACAGACCAGAAACTATGGCTACACCTTC. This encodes CASSLGKQTRNYGYTF.

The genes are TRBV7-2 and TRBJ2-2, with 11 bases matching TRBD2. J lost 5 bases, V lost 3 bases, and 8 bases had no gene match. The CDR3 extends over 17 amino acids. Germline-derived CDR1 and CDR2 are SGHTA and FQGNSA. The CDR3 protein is CASSLVSGRAETGELFF. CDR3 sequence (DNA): TGTGCCAGCAGCTTGGTTAGCGGGAGGGCTGAGACCGGGGAGCTGTTTTTT.

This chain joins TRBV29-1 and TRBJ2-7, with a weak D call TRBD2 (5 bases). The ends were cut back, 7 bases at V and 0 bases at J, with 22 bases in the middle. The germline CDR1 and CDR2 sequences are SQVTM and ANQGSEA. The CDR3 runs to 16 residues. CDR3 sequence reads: CSATQRRRGRSYEQYF. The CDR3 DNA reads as TGCAGCGCCACCCAGAGGAGGCGAGGGCGCTCCTACGAGCAGTACTTC.

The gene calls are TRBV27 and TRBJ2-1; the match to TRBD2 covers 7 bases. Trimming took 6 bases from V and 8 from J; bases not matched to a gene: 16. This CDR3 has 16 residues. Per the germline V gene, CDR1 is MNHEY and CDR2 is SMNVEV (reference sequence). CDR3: CASSNIAGSRFYEQFF. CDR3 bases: TGTGCCAGCAGCAATATAGCGGGCTCTCGTTTTTATGAGCAGTTCTTC.

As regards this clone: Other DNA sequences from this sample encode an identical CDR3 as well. CDR3 sequence: CASSPQGDQPQHF. The CDR3 coding sequence is TGTGCCAGCTCACCACAGGGAGATCAGCCCCAGCATTTT. The gene calls are TRBV18 and TRBJ1-5; D uncertain. V shed 1 base and J shed 5 bases, with 6 bases lying between them. The germline gives CDR1 KGHSH, CDR2 LQKENI. This CDR3 comprises 13 residues.